The present T cell receptor beta chain was sequenced within a study of vaccination and CD4 T cells after COVID-19. Study as a whole: The convalescents, six males and four females, included two who were Hispanic. Investigators took post-vaccine samples a median 72 days after dose two, within a range of 14 to 241. Cells were stimulated with overlapping spike peptides from SARS-CoV-2, HCoV-NL63, HCoV-OC43 and HCoV-229E.

An Oncomine TCR Beta short-read assay was used to sequence the DNA from cultured CD4+ T cells. TCRdb reanalysed the PCR reads using MiXCR and keeps one entry per CDR3 protein. The table lists around 18,000 distinct CDR3 sequences, roughly 65% of them singletons, with approximately 16% in the top ten. The sample's treatment: roughly ten-day PBMC culture with coronavirus spike peptide pools or control peptides (ViraFEST assay). Via ViraFEST, peptide pools expanded antigen-specific T cells before TCR sequencing. The V gene lost 4 bases and the J gene lost 2 bases, with 15 bases spanning the gap. The CDR3 is made up of 15 amino acids. Per the germline V gene, CDR1 is LGHDT and CDR2 is YNNKEL (reference sequence). On this clonotype: No antigen is known for it.

The source of this sequence is a human donor who had recovered from COVID-19. Source material: CD4+ T cells from blood, cultured in vitro. The V and J genes are TRBV3-1 and TRBJ2-7; TRBD1 might be the D (5 bases). The CDR3 region has the DNA TGTGCCAGCAGCCTAGGGGCGGCAGTCGCCTACGAGCAGTACTTC. It is translated as CASSLGAAVAYEQYF.